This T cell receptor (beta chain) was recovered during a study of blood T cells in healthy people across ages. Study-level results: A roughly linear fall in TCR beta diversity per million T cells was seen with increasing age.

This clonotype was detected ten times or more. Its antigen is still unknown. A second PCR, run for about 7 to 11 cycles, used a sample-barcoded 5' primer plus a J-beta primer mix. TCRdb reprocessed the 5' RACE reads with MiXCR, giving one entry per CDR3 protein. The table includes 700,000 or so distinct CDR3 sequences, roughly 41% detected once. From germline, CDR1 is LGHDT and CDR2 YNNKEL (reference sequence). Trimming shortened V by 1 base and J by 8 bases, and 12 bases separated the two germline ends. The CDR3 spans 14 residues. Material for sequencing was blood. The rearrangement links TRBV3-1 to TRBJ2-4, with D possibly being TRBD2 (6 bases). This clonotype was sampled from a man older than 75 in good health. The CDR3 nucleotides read TGTGCCAGCAGCCAAGGTGTTAGCGGTTACATTCAGTACTTC. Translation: CASSQGVSGYIQYF.